What follows are 16 T cell receptor beta chains derived from one specimen sequenced in a study of OX40 agonist ivuxolimab in advanced cancers. The assay was immunoSEQ multiplex PCR, and TCRdb's table has in-frame clones only and misses some. The sample comprises tens of thousands of clones, roughly 90% of which are singletons, and less than 9.5% rests with the top ten. This sample comprised CD4+ or CD8+ T cells sorted from blood, obtained in a trial of the OX40 agonist ivuxolimab. The receptors here all came from an adult with an advanced solid tumor such as melanoma, head and neck, liver or kidney cancer.

The CDR3 region is CASSPGAGAAVGEQYF. CDR3 nucleotide sequence: TGTGCCAGCAGCCCGGGGGCGGGGGCCGCCGTTGGAGAGCAGTACTTC. The chain is built from TRBV9 and TRBJ2-7; D possibly corresponds to TRBD2 (7 bases). V was trimmed by 4 bases and J by 7 bases, leaving 24 bases between them. Looked up from germline, CDR1 is SGDLS and CDR2 is YYNGEE. This CDR3 has 16 residues.

The genes are TRBV7-2 and TRBJ1-3, with TRBD1 matching over 11 bases. CDR1 and CDR2 (germline): SGHTA, FQGNSA. V was pared by 7 bases and J by 2 bases, with 7 bases of the junction left unmatched. The CDR3 length is 16 residues. CDR3 region: CASTPPGQGAGNTIYF. In nucleotides, the CDR3 is TGTGCCAGCACCCCTCCGGGACAGGGGGCTGGAAACACCATATATTTT.

This clone appeared once. Relative to the germline gene, one junction end is altered; a read error may explain this. This rearrangement joins TRBV2 to TRBJ1-1, with D possibly being TRBD1 (5 bases). This CDR3 region has 14 residues. Germline loops: CDR1 SNHLY, CDR2 FYNNEI. Here the CDR3 DNA reads TGTGCCAGCACTGAAACAGGAGTAGGAACTGAAGCTTTCTTT. Translated: CASTETGVGTEAFF. The variable domain in full, with the rest retrieved from reference TRBV2 and TRBJ1-1, is EPEVTQTPSHQVTQMGQEVILRCVPISNHLYFYWYRQILGQKVEFLVSFYNNEISEKSEIFDDQFSVERPDGSNFTLKIRSTKLEDSAMYFCASTETGVGTEAFFGQGTRLTVV.

The V and J genes are TRBV10-3 and TRBJ2-1; 7 nucleotides agree with TRBD2. This CDR3 is built from 15 residues. V gave up 5 bases and J gave up 4 bases; unmatched junction bases: 8. CDR1 is ENHRY, CDR2 SYGVKD, per germline. The CDR3 region has the DNA TGTGCCATCAGTAATCCGGGAGGAGAATACAATGAGCAGTTCTTC. Amino acid sequence: CAISNPGGEYNEQFF.

The rearrangement joins TRBV27 to TRBJ2-3, with D perhaps matching TRBD1 (6 bases). Germline CDR1 and CDR2: MNHEY and SMNVEV (reference sequence). The CDR3 sequence is 13 residues long. V was clipped by 3 bases and J by 3 bases, with 7 bases between them. The CDR3 DNA follows: TGTGCCAGCAGTTTCCAGGGGACAGATACGCAGTATTTT. The encoded protein is CASSFQGTDTQYF.

The chain's CDR3 is CASSPVFVSHETQYF. The CDR3 region has the DNA TGTGCCAGTAGTCCCGTATTCGTATCCCACGAGACCCAGTACTTC. The chain has TRBV19 and TRBJ2-5; D unresolved. Germline-derived CDR1 and CDR2 are LNHDA and SQIVND (reference sequence). CDR3 length equals 15 residues. V dropped 5 bases and J dropped 5 bases, with 18 bases sitting between them. Using reference TRBV19 and TRBJ2-5 for the parts outside the CDR3, the full variable domain is DGGITQSPKYLFRKEGQNVTLSCEQNLNHDAMYWYRQDPGQGLRLIYYSQIVNDFQKGDIAEGYSVSREKKESFPLTVTSAQKNPTAFYLCASSPVFVSHETQYFGPGTRLLVL.

The V gene is TRBV6-1, the J gene TRBJ2-5; D is possibly TRBD2 (6 bases). The CDR3 is 13 amino acids. Trimming removed 6 bases from V and 4 bases from J, with 12 bases in between. Germline values: CDR1 MNHNS, CDR2 SASEGT. The CDR3 coding sequence is TGTGCCAGCAGCTCCCAAGCGGGAGAGACCCAGTACTTC. Encoded protein: CASSSQAGETQYF.

The chain recombines TRBV19 with TRBJ2-7; 7 bases line up with TRBD2. The V gene end was trimmed by 4 bases and the J gene end by 2 bases; junction bases not matched to a gene: 5. This CDR3 has 14 amino acids. The V gene's germline CDR1 is LNHDA and CDR2 SQIVND (reference sequence). The CDR3 bases are TGTGCCAGTAGTAAGACTAGCTTCCCCTACGAGCAGTACTTC. Amino acids: CASSKTSFPYEQYF.

This sequence joins TRBV5-1 and TRBJ1-3, with D hard to call. Deletions cut 0 bases from V and 4 bases from J, with 5 bases between. Germline V CDR1 and CDR2: SGHRS, YFSETQ. The CDR3 consists of 13 residues. The CDR3 loop reads CASSLDGGNTIYF. The DNA of the CDR3 is TGCGCCAGCAGCTTGGATGGGGGAAACACCATATATTTT. The full variable domain, with the rest looked up from reference TRBV5-1 and TRBJ1-3, is KAGVTQTPRYLIKTRGQQVTLSCSPISGHRSVSWYQQTPGQGLQFLFEYFSETQRNKGNFPGRFSGRQFSNSRSEMNVSTLELGDSALYLCASSLDGGNTIYFGEGSWLTVV.

In its sample, this clone was seen once. The chain has TRBV6-5 and TRBJ2-7, with 12 bases fitting TRBD2. V trimming: 6 bases; J trimming: 4 bases; junction bases outside the gene matches: 4. This CDR3 has 14 residues. Germline assignment: CDR1 MNHEY and CDR2 SVGAGI. The CDR3 sequence: CASSQTSGRYEQYF. Here the CDR3 DNA reads TGTGCCAGCAGCCAGACTAGCGGGAGATACGAGCAGTACTTC.

The rearrangement links TRBV4-2 to TRBJ2-7; D unclear. V was pared by 0 bases and J by 5 bases, with 14 bases between. The CDR3 has 15 residues. Looked up from germline, CDR1 is LGHNA and CDR2 is YNFKEQ. The CDR3 region is CASSQDLEQLNEQYF. The CDR3 nucleotides read TGTGCCAGCAGCCAAGATCTGGAACAGCTAAACGAGCAGTACTTC.

The chain recombines TRBV4-2 with TRBJ2-5; 8 bases match TRBD2. CDR1 is LGHNA, CDR2 YNFKEQ, per germline. The CDR3 runs 15 residues. Trimming took 0 bases from V and 11 from J; bases not matched to a gene: 11. Here the CDR3 reads CASSQDRASGFPQYF. The CDR3, as DNA: TGTGCCAGCAGCCAAGATCGGGCTAGCGGGTTTCCACAGTACTTC.

The CDR3 DNA sequence: TGTGCCAGCAGCGTAGCTGGCAGGGCTGGGGCCAACGTCCTGACTTTC. This sequence encodes CASSVAGRAGANVLTF. The chain is built from TRBV9 and TRBJ2-6; D may be TRBD1 (5 bases). There are 16 residues in the CDR3. The germline CDR1 and CDR2 sequences are SGDLS and YYNGEE. V lost 0 bases and J lost 2, with 9 bases in between. Supplemented by reference TRBV9 and TRBJ2-6, the full variable domain reads DSGVTQTPKHLITATGQRVTLRCSPRSGDLSVYWYQQSLDQGLQFLIQYYNGEERAKGNILERFSAQQFPDLHSELNLSSLELGDSALYFCASSVAGRAGANVLTFGAGSRLTVL.

This clone was seen just once. The chain is built from TRBV4-2 and TRBJ2-7, with D possibly being TRBD1 (6 bases). There are 15 residues in the CDR3. Trimming took 4 bases from V and 5 from J, leaving 18 bases between them. Germline V CDR1 and CDR2: LGHNA, YNFKEQ. The CDR3 bases are TGTGCCAGCAGCCTAACCGGGACATCAAGGGACGAGCAGTACTTC. It is translated as CASSLTGTSRDEQYF.

This clone was recorded a few times. The J gene is TRBJ2-1, the V gene TRBV5-1, with TRBD2 identical over 7 bases. This CDR3 spans 17 amino acids. V dropped 0 bases and J dropped 5; count of bases not matched to a gene: 11. Germline V gene lookup returns CDR1 SGHRS and CDR2 YFSETQ. In DNA, the CDR3 is TGCGCCAGCAGCTTGGCCGGCCGCGGGAGTCCCCACAATGAGCAGTTCTTC. Amino acids: CASSLAGRGSPHNEQFF. Complete variable domain (other parts from reference TRBV5-1 and TRBJ2-1): KAGVTQTPRYLIKTRGQQVTLSCSPISGHRSVSWYQQTPGQGLQFLFEYFSETQRNKGNFPGRFSGRQFSNSRSEMNVSTLELGDSALYLCASSLAGRGSPHNEQFFGPGTRLTVL.

V is TRBV7-2 and J is TRBJ1-3; 8 nucleotides align to TRBD1. Germline V gives CDR1 SGHTA, CDR2 FQGNSA. CDR3 length equals 14 residues. Germline trimming cut 5 bases from V and 7 bases from J; bases unmatched to any gene: 7. The CDR3 loop reads CASSPRTGSNTIYF. Written as DNA, the CDR3 is TGTGCCAGCAGCCCGCGGACAGGGTCCAACACCATATATTTT.